The sequence of this T cell receptor beta chain was determined in a study of blood T cell repertoires in COVID-19. The germline V gene encodes CDR1 MNHNS and CDR2 SASEGT. The V segment lost 7 bases and the J segment 9 bases; nucleotides outside the gene matches: 9. The CDR3 contains 15 residues. As processed by the authors: Amplification with reference gene primers provided the estimates of nucleated cell counts. Profiled with immunoSEQ multiplex PCR; TCRdb holds only in-frame clones, not every one. That table furnishes V, J and clone size, whereas the DNA furnished D and trimming. The sample records 200,000 to 300,000 clones, 84% being singletons.

The J gene is TRBJ1-6, the V gene TRBV6-1; TRBD1 matches 10 bases. The receptor's source is a man between 45 and 60 years old with acute or convalescent COVID-19. The specimen was peripheral blood. The CDR3 nucleotides read TGTGCCAGCAACCGCGGGACAGGGGATAGTTCACCCCTCCACTTT. It yields the protein CASNRGTGDSSPLHF.